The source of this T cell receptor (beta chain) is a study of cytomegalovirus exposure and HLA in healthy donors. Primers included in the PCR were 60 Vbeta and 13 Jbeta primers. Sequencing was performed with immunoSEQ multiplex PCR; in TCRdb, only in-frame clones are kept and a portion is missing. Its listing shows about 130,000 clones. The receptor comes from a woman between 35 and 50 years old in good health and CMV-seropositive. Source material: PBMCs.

CDR3 coding DNA: TGTGCCAGCAGCTCCGGGACACTGACCTACGAGCAGTACTTC. It is translated as CASSSGTLTYEQYF. The rearrangement joins TRBV13 to TRBJ2-7, with D tentatively TRBD1 (6 bases). Trimming took 4 bases from V and 2 from J, leaving 12 bases between them. The CDR3 runs to 14 residues. From germline, CDR1 is PRHDT and CDR2 FYEKMQ (reference sequence).